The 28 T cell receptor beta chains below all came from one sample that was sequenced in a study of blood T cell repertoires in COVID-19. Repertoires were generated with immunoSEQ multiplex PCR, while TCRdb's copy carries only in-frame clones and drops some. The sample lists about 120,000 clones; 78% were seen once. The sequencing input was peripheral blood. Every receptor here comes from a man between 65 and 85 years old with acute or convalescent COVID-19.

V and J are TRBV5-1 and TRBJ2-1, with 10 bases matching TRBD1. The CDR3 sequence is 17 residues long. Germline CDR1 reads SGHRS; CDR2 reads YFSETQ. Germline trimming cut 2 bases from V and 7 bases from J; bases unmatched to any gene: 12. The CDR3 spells CASSFNSGQGVLNEQFF. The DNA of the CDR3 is TGCGCCAGCAGCTTCAATAGCGGACAGGGGGTTTTAAATGAGCAGTTCTTC. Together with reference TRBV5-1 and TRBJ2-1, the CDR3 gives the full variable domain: KAGVTQTPRYLIKTRGQQVTLSCSPISGHRSVSWYQQTPGQGLQFLFEYFSETQRNKGNFPGRFSGRQFSNSRSEMNVSTLELGDSALYLCASSFNSGQGVLNEQFFGPGTRLTVL.

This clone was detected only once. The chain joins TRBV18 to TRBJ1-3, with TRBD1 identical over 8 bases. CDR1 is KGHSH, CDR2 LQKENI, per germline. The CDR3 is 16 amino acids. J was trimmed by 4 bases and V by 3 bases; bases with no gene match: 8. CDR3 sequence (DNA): TGTGCCAGCTCACCTTCGACAGGGGCATGGGGAAACACCATATATTTT. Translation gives CASSPSTGAWGNTIYF. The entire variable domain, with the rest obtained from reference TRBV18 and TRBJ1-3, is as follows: NAGVMQNPRHLVRRRGQEARLRCSPMKGHSHVYWYRQLPEEGLKFMVYLQKENIIDESGMPKERFSAEFPKEGPSILRIQQVVRGDSAAYFCASSPSTGAWGNTIYFGEGSWLTVV.

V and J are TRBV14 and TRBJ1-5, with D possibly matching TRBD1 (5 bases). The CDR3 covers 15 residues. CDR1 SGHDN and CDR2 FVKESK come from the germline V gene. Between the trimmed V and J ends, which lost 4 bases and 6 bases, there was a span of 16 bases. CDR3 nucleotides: TGTGCCAGCAGCCCCGGGGACTCCCCAGGTCAGCCCCAGCATTTT. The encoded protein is CASSPGDSPGQPQHF.

The CDR3 sequence is CASSQDSGAGDEKLFF. Here the CDR3 DNA reads TGCGCCAGCAGCCAAGATTCGGGGGCGGGGGATGAAAAACTGTTTTTT. The rearrangement links TRBV4-1 to TRBJ1-4; maybe TRBD1 (6 bases). The CDR3 extends over 16 amino acids. Per germline, CDR1 MGHRA and CDR2 YSYEKL. The V end lost 0 bases, the J end lost 6 bases, and 14 bases lay between the germline ends.

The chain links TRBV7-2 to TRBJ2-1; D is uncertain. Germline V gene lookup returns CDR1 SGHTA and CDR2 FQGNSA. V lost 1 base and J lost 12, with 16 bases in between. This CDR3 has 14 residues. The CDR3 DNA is TGTGCCAGCAGCTTAGATGTCCCCCTGTCCGGGCAGTTCTTC. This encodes CASSLDVPLSGQFF.

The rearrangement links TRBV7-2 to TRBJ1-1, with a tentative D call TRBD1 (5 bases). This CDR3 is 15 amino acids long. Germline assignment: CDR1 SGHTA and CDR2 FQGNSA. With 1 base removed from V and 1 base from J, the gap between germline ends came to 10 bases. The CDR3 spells CASSLDGRENTEAFF. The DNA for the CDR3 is TGTGCCAGCAGCTTAGACGGCAGGGAGAACACTGAAGCTTTCTTT.

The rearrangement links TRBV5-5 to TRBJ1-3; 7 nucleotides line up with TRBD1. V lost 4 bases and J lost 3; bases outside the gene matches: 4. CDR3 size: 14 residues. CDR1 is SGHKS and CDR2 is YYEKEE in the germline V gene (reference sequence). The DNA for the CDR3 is TGTGCCAGCAGCACCGGGACAGTTGGAAACACCATATATTTT. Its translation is CASSTGTVGNTIYF.

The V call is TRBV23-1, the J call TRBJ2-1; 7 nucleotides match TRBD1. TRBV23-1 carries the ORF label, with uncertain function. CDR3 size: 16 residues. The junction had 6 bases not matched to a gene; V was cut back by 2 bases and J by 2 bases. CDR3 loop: CASSQRYRGPYNEQFF. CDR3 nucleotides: TGCGCCAGCAGTCAAAGGTACAGGGGACCCTACAATGAGCAGTTCTTC.

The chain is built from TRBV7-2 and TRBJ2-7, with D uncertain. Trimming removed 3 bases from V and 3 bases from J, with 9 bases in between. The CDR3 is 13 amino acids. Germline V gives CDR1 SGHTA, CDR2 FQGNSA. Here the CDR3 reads CASSLPLVYEQYF. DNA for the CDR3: TGTGCCAGCAGCTTGCCGTTAGTCTACGAGCAGTACTTC.

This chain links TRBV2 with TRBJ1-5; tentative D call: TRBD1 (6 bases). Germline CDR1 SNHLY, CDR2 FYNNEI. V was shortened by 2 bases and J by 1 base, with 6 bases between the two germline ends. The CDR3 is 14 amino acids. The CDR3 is CASSEQGSNQPQHF. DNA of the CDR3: TGTGCCAGCAGTGAACAGGGGAGCAATCAGCCCCAGCATTTT.

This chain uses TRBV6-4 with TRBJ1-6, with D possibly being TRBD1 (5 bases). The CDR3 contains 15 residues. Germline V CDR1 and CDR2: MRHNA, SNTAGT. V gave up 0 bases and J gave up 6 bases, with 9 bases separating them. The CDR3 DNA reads TGTGCCAGCAGTGACTCGCTGGGGGGTAATTCACCCCTCCACTTT. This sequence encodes CASSDSLGGNSPLHF.

The CDR3 reads CATDSWDYGYTF. CDR3 bases: TGTGCCACCGACAGCTGGGACTATGGCTACACCTTC. The gene calls are TRBV19 and TRBJ1-2, with TRBD1 as a possible D gene (5 bases). Trimming removed 10 bases from V and 3 bases from J, with 12 bases in between. The CDR3 extends over 12 amino acids. CDR1 and CDR2 (germline): LNHDA, SQIVND (reference sequence). The full variable domain, its missing parts supplied by reference TRBV19 and TRBJ1-2, is DGGITQSPKYLFRKEGQNVTLSCEQNLNHDAMYWYRQDPGQGLRLIYYSQIVNDFQKGDIAEGYSVSREKKESFPLTVTSAQKNPTAFYLCATDSWDYGYTFGSGTRLTVV.

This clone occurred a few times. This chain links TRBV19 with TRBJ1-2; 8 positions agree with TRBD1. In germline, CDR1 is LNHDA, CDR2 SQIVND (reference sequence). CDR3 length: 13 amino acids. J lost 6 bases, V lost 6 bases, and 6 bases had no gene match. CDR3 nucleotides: TGTGCCAGTAGCCCGACAGGGGTCGATGGCTACACCTTC. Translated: CASSPTGVDGYTF.

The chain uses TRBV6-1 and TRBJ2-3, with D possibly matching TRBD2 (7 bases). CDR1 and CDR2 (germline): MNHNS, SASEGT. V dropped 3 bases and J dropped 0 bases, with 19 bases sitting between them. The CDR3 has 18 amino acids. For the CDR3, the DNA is TGTGCCAGCAGTGAGCTCCCAGGAGGGGGGGGTAGCACAGATACGCAGTATTTT. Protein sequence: CASSELPGGGGSTDTQYF.

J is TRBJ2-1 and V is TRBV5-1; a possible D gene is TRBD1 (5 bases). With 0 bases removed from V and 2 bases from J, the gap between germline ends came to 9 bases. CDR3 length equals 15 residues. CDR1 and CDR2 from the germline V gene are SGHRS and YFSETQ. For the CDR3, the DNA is TGCGCCAGCAGCTTGGAGGGGCCGGCCTACAATGAGCAGTTCTTC. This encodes CASSLEGPAYNEQFF.

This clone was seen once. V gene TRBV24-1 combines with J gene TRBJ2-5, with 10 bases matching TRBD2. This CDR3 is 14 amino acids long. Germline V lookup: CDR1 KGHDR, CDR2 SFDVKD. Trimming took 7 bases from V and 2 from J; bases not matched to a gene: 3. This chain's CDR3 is CATRPSGGQETQYF. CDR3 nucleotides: TGTGCCACCAGGCCTAGCGGGGGTCAAGAGACCCAGTACTTC.

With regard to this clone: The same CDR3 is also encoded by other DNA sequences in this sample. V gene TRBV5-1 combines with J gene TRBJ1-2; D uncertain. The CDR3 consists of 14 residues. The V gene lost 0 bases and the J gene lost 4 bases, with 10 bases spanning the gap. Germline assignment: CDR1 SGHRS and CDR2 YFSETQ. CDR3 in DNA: TGCGCCAGCAGCTTGGGAGAGGGTGCCTATGGCTACACCTTC. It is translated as CASSLGEGAYGYTF.

CDR3 sequence: CASSWGGRSSQYF. The DNA for the CDR3 is TGTGCCAGCAGCTGGGGGGGGAGGTCGTCCCAGTACTTC. The chain uses TRBV7-8 and TRBJ2-5, with 7 bases identical to TRBD2. The CDR3 covers 13 residues. CDR1 SGHVS and CDR2 FQNEAQ come from the germline V gene. Losses at the gene ends were 4 bases for V and 9 bases for J; bases not matched to a gene: 8.

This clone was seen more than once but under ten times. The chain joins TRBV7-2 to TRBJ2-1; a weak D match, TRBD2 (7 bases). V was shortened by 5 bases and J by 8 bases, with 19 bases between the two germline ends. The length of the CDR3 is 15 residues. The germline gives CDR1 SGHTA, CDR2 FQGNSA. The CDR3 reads CASSAGTGGPDEQFF. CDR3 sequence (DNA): TGTGCCAGCAGCGCGGGGACGGGGGGCCCCGATGAGCAGTTCTTC.

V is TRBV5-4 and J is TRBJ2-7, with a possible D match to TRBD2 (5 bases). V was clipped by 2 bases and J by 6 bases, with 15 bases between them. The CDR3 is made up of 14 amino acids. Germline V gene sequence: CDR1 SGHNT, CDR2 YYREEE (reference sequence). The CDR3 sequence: CASSLGVLSGEQYF. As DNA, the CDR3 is TGTGCCAGCAGCTTAGGCGTTCTAAGCGGCGAGCAGTACTTC.

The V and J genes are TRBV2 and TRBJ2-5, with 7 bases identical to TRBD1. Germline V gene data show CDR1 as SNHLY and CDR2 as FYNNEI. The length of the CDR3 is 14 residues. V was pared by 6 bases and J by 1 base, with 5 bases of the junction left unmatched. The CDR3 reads CASRPDRVQETQYF. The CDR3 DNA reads TGTGCCAGCAGACCTGACAGGGTCCAAGAGACCCAGTACTTC. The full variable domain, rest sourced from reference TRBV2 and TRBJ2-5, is EPEVTQTPSHQVTQMGQEVILRCVPISNHLYFYWYRQILGQKVEFLVSFYNNEISEKSEIFDDQFSVERPDGSNFTLKIRSTKLEDSAMYFCASRPDRVQETQYFGPGTRLLVL.

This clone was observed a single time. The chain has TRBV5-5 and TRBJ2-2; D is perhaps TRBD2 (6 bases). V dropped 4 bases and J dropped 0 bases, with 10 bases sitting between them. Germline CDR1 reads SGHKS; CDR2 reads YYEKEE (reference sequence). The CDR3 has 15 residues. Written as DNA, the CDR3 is TGTGCCAGCAGCCCCGGAGGGCCGAACACCGGGGAGCTGTTTTTT. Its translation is CASSPGGPNTGELFF.

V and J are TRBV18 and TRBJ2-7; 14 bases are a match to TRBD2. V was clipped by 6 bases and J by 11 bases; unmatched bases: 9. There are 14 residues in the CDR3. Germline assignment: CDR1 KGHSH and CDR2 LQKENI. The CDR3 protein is CASSDGLAGGLKYF. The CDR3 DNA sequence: TGTGCCAGCTCTGATGGACTAGCGGGGGGTTTAAAGTACTTC.

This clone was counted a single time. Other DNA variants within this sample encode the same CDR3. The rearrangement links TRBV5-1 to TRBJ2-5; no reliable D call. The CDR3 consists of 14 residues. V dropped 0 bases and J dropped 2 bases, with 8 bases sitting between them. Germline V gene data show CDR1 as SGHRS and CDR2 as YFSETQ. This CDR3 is CASSLVPDQETQYF. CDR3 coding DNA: TGCGCCAGCAGCTTGGTCCCAGATCAAGAGACCCAGTACTTC.

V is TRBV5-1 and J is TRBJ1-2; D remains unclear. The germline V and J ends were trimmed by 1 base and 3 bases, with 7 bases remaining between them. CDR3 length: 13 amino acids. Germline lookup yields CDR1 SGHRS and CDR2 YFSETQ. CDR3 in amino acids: CASSLSTYYGYTF. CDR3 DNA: TGCGCCAGCAGCTTGAGCACTTACTATGGCTACACCTTC.

The CDR3 here is CASSLPGLQETQYF. CDR3 nucleotide sequence: TGTGCCAGCTCACTGCCGGGTTTGCAAGAGACCCAGTACTTC. This chain uses TRBV18 with TRBJ2-5; no clear D. The CDR3 is made up of 14 amino acids. Trimming took off 4 bases at V and 2 bases at J, with 11 bases between the two ends. CDR1 and CDR2 (germline): KGHSH, LQKENI.

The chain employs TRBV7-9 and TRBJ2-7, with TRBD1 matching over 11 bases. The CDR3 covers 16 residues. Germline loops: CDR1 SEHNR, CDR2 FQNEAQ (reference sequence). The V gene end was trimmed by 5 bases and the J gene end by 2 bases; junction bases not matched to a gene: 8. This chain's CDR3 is CASSRDPGQGAYEQYF. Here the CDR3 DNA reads TGTGCCAGCAGCAGGGACCCGGGACAGGGGGCCTACGAGCAGTACTTC.

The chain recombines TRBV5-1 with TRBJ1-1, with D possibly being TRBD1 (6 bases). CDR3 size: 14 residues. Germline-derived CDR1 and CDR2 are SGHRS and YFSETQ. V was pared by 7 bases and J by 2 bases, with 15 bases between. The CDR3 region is CASSRDNANTEAFF. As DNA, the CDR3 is TGCGCCAGCTCCAGGGACAACGCAAACACTGAAGCTTTCTTT.